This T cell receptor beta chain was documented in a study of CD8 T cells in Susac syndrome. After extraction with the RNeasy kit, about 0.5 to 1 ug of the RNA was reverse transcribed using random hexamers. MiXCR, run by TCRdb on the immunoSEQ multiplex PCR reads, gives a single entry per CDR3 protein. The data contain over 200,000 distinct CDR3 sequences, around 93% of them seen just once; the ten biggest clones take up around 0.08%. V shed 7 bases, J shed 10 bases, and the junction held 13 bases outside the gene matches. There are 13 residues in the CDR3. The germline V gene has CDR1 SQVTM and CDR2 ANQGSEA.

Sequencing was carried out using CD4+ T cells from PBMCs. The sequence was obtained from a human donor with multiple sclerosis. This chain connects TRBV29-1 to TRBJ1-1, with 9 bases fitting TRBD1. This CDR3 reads CSGGQGRGVGAFF. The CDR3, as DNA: TGCAGCGGGGGACAGGGAAGAGGAGTGGGAGCTTTCTTT.